A single sample gave rise to the 21 T cell receptor beta chains below, sequenced in a study of beta chain features in type 1 diabetes. Study-wide results and caveats: All four CD4+ subsets from Type 1 diabetes patients carried moderately but significantly shorter TCRB CDR3s.

Expressed TCRB transcripts were sequenced because the isolated RNA had all been reverse transcribed beforehand. Repertoires were generated with immunoSEQ multiplex PCR, while TCRdb's copy carries only in-frame clones and drops some. This sample yields 250,000 to 300,000 clones, of which around 15% are seen a single time; around 0.016% belongs to the top ten. Which antigens these TCRs recognize remains unknown. Material for sequencing was naive CD4+ T cells from blood. The receptors were sampled from a man aged 25 to 40 with type 1 diabetes.

This chain uses TRBV28 with TRBJ1-3, with 8 bases that match TRBD1. In germline, CDR1 is MDHEN, CDR2 SYDVKM. This CDR3 is 17 amino acids long. The V and J ends lost 2 bases and 1 base, in that order; junction bases with no gene match: 7. CDR3 coding DNA: TGTGCCAGCAGTTTACCCCAGACAGGGGCGTCTGGAAACACCATATATTTT. Its translation: CASSLPQTGASGNTIYF.

This sequence joins TRBV28 and TRBJ2-6; 9 bases map to TRBD1. The junction had 7 bases not matched to a gene; V was cut back by 6 bases and J by 1 base. The germline V gene has CDR1 MDHEN and CDR2 SYDVKM. This CDR3 region has 17 residues. This CDR3 reads CASRTGGAVSGANVLTF. The DNA of the CDR3 is TGTGCCAGCAGAACAGGGGGCGCAGTTTCTGGGGCCAACGTCCTGACTTTC.

This clone was observed a few times. This chain uses TRBV5-1 with TRBJ2-1; 8 bases fit TRBD2. This CDR3 has 19 amino acids. V was pared by 4 bases and J by 1 base, with 16 bases of the junction left unmatched. Germline CDR1 and CDR2: SGHRS and YFSETQ. CDR3 DNA sequence: TGCGCCAGCAGCCAGGGCAGGACACCGATAGCGGGGTCCTACAATGAGCAGTTCTTC. The encoded protein is CASSQGRTPIAGSYNEQFF.

This chain joins TRBV28 and TRBJ2-7; tentative D call: TRBD2 (5 bases). Per the germline V gene, CDR1 is MDHEN and CDR2 is SYDVKM. The CDR3 covers 12 residues. Trimming took 3 bases from V and 5 from J, leaving 8 bases between them. This chain's CDR3 is CASSFVGDEQYF. CDR3 nucleotide sequence: TGTGCCAGCAGTTTTGTCGGGGACGAGCAGTACTTC.

The gene calls are TRBV27 and TRBJ2-7, with TRBD2 matching 13 bases. The CDR3 is 16 amino acids. The V gene end was trimmed by 4 bases and the J gene end by 5 bases; junction bases not matched to a gene: 8. From germline, CDR1 is MNHEY and CDR2 SMNVEV (reference sequence). The CDR3 DNA sequence: TGTGCCAGCAGTTCCCGGACTAGCGGGAGAACTAACGAGCAGTACTTC. Translation: CASSSRTSGRTNEQYF.

This clone was detected only a few times. The rearrangement joins TRBV5-6 to TRBJ2-1, with TRBD2 matching 9 bases. Germline V gene data show CDR1 as SGHDT and CDR2 as YYEEEE. There are 13 residues in the CDR3. V shed 3 bases and J 8 bases; nucleotides not matched to a gene: 3. In nucleotides, the CDR3 is TGTGCCAGCAGCTGGAGCGGGAGGCATGAGCAGTTCTTC. The encoded protein is CASSWSGRHEQFF.

This clone was seen a few times. The CDR3 bases are TGTGCCAGCAGCCAAGCGGGAGGCCTTTACAATGAGCAGTTCTTC. It translates to CASSQAGGLYNEQFF. This rearrangement joins TRBV14 to TRBJ2-1; 7 bases align to TRBD2. J lost 4 bases, V lost 1 base, and 4 bases had no gene match. The CDR3 runs 15 residues. Germline CDR1 SGHDN, CDR2 FVKESK.

The chain is built from TRBV28 and TRBJ2-3; perhaps TRBD1 as D (6 bases). Germline CDR1 reads MDHEN; CDR2 reads SYDVKM. This CDR3 spans 15 amino acids. V lost 6 bases and J lost 3, with 16 bases in between. This CDR3 is CASSPRTVATDTQYF. The CDR3 DNA reads as TGTGCCAGCAGCCCTCGGACAGTTGCAACAGATACGCAGTATTTT.

This chain connects TRBV28 to TRBJ2-5, with 8 bases matching TRBD2. Germline loops: CDR1 MDHEN, CDR2 SYDVKM. CDR3 length: 16 amino acids. The V and J ends lost 1 base and 6 bases, in that order; junction bases with no gene match: 10. The CDR3 region is CASSLLGREGRKTQYF. The CDR3 DNA reads TGTGCCAGCAGTTTATTAGGACGGGAGGGCAGGAAGACCCAGTACTTC.

As regards this clone: The sample has other DNA sequences that encode this CDR3 too. V usage is TRBV5-1 and J usage is TRBJ1-1, with D possibly being TRBD1 (5 bases). This CDR3 has 13 residues. Germline V gene sequence: CDR1 SGHRS, CDR2 YFSETQ. The V end lost 1 base, the J end lost 3 bases, and 7 bases lay between the germline ends. CDR3 residues: CASSLTGDTEAFF. DNA of the CDR3: TGCGCCAGCAGCTTGACAGGAGACACTGAAGCTTTCTTT.

This clone was seen more than once but under ten times. The chain employs TRBV7-3 and TRBJ1-1; 7 bases line up with TRBD1. The V gene end was trimmed by 5 bases and the J gene end by 0 bases; junction bases not matched to a gene: 3. The germline CDR1 and CDR2 sequences are SGHTA and FQGTGA. The CDR3 contains 14 residues. CDR3 residues: CASSPGQMNTEAFF. The CDR3 DNA reads TGTGCCAGCAGCCCGGGACAGATGAACACTGAAGCTTTCTTT.

The chain uses TRBV4-3 and TRBJ2-7; D perhaps matches TRBD1 (6 bases). Trimming left V 0 bases short and J 2 bases short, with 17 bases between. Germline CDR1 is LGHNA and CDR2 is YSLEER. This CDR3 contains 17 residues. CDR3 in DNA: TGCGCCAGCAGCCAAGATAACCACTACAGGGCGACCTACGAGCAGTACTTC. This gives the protein CASSQDNHYRATYEQYF.

Only a few counts were recorded for this clone. V is TRBV2 and J is TRBJ2-3; perhaps TRBD2 as D (6 bases). The CDR3 is 14 residues long. V was shortened by 3 bases and J by 10 bases, with 17 bases between the two germline ends. Germline CDR1 is SNHLY and CDR2 is FYNNEI. The CDR3 reads CASSEGLPRAAQYF. The DNA of the CDR3 is TGTGCCAGCAGTGAGGGACTCCCCAGGGCGGCGCAGTATTTT.

This clone was picked up a small number of times. CDR3 bases: TGTGCCAGCAGTGGGACAGGGAGTCCCTACGAGCAGTACTTC. It codes for CASSGTGSPYEQYF. This chain connects TRBV2 to TRBJ2-7, with 8 bases fitting TRBD1. CDR1 is SNHLY, CDR2 FYNNEI, per germline. There are 14 residues in the CDR3. V lost 4 bases to trimming and J lost 2 bases; unmatched junction nucleotides: 4.

This clone appeared a few times. V gene TRBV7-2 combines with J gene TRBJ2-7; possibly TRBD1 for D (6 bases). Trimming took off 5 bases at V and 5 bases at J, with 13 bases between the two ends. The CDR3 spans 13 residues. Germline V CDR1 and CDR2: SGHTA, FQGNSA. CDR3 sequence: CASSLNAGDEQYF. In DNA, the CDR3 is TGTGCCAGCAGCCTAAATGCAGGGGACGAGCAGTACTTC.

V and J are TRBV19 and TRBJ2-5, with 15 bases that match TRBD2. J was trimmed by 4 bases and V by 4 bases; bases with no gene match: 1. There are 15 residues in the CDR3. Per germline, CDR1 LNHDA and CDR2 SQIVND (reference sequence). This CDR3 is CASSTGLAGGETQYF. In DNA, the CDR3 is TGTGCCAGTAGTACGGGACTAGCGGGAGGAGAGACCCAGTACTTC.

This clone appeared a few times. The chain couples TRBV30 to TRBJ1-1; D unclear. CDR1 GTSNPN and CDR2 SVGIG come from the germline V gene (reference sequence). The CDR3 contains 11 residues. Trimming took off 4 bases at V and 10 bases at J, with 13 bases between the two ends. The CDR3 reads CAWTRTPGAFF. In DNA form, the CDR3 reads TGTGCCTGGACTAGGACTCCCGGAGCTTTCTTT.

There are a few counts of this clone. V and J are TRBV5-1 and TRBJ1-2, with D possibly matching TRBD1 (5 bases). CDR1 is SGHRS and CDR2 is YFSETQ in the germline V gene. The CDR3 is 14 residues long. Trimming cost V 5 bases and J 5 bases, with 16 bases left between them. CDR3 DNA: TGCGCCAGCAGAATACCGGACAAGCGATATGGCTACACCTTC. It codes for CASRIPDKRYGYTF.

The chain combines TRBV28 with TRBJ2-7; weak D call: TRBD1 (6 bases). With 6 bases removed from V and 5 bases from J, the gap between germline ends came to 8 bases. The CDR3 is made up of 11 amino acids. Germline loops: CDR1 MDHEN, CDR2 SYDVKM. This chain's CDR3 is CASSHRDEQYF. CDR3 nucleotides: TGTGCCAGCAGCCACAGGGACGAGCAGTACTTC. Full variable domain (remainder filled in from reference TRBV28 and TRBJ2-7): DVKVTQSSRYLVKRTGEKVFLECVQDMDHENMFWYRQDPGLGLRLIYFSYDVKMKEKGDIPEGYSVSREKKERFSLILESASTNQTSMYLCASSHRDEQYFGPGTRLTVT.

V is TRBV18 and J is TRBJ2-1; TRBD1 matches 10 bases. CDR1 is KGHSH, CDR2 LQKENI, per germline. Trimming cost V 6 bases and J 5 bases; bases outside gene matches: 7. The CDR3 is 15 amino acids. CDR3 region: CASSRGQGLNNEQFF. CDR3 coding DNA: TGTGCCAGCTCCCGGGGACAGGGGTTAAACAATGAGCAGTTCTTC.

The chain carries TRBV7-9 and TRBJ2-5; perhaps TRBD2 as D (6 bases). From germline, CDR1 is SEHNR and CDR2 FQNEAQ (reference sequence). There are 15 residues in the CDR3. Trimming shortened V by 2 bases and J by 5 bases, and 15 bases separated the two germline ends. The CDR3 region is CASSLPLGGRETQYF. CDR3 nucleotides: TGTGCCAGCAGCTTACCGCTGGGGGGTCGGGAGACCCAGTACTTC.